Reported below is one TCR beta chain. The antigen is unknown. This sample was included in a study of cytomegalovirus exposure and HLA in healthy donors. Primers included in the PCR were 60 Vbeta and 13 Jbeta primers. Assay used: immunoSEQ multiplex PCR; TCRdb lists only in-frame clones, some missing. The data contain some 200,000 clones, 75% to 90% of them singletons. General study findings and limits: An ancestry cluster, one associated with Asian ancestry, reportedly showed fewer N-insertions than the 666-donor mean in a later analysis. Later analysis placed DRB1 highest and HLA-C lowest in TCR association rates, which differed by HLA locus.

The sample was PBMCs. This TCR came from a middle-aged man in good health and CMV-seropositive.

The CDR3 reads CASSLNRGQSPLHF. CDR3 DNA sequence: TGTGCCAGCAGCTTAAACAGGGGACAATCACCCCTCCACTTT. This chain joins TRBV7-3 and TRBJ1-6; TRBD1 matches at 7 bases. The CDR3 loop spans 14 amino acids. V was pared by 1 base and J by 10 bases, with 4 bases of the junction left unmatched. Germline assignment: CDR1 SGHTA and CDR2 FQGTGA.